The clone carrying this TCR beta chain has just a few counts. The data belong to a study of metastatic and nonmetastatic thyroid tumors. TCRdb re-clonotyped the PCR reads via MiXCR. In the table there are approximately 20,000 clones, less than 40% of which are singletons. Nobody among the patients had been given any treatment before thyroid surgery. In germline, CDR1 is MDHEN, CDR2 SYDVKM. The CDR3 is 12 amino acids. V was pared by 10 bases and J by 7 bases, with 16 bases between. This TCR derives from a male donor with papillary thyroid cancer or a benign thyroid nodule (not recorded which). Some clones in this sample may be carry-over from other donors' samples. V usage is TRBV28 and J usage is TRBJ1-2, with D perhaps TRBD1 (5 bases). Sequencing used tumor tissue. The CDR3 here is CATTSAGSGYTF. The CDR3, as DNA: TGTGCCACCACGTCGGCAGGGAGTGGCTACACCTTC.